This passage covers 15 T cell receptor beta chains from one sample sequenced in a study of beta chain features in type 1 diabetes. The study, taken as a whole, reports: In all four CD4+ subsets, TCRB CDR3 length was significantly, moderately reduced in type 1 diabetes.

Sequencing targeted expressed TCRB transcripts, as all isolated RNA had been reverse transcribed. TCRdb keeps only in-frame clones here, not all; method: immunoSEQ multiplex PCR. The table has about 230,000 clones, 16% seen once. No cognate antigen is known for these TCRs. Sequencing was done on a sample of naive CD4+ T cells from blood. These receptors all come from a young man with type 1 diabetes.

This rearrangement joins TRBV28 to TRBJ2-7; 8 nucleotides align to TRBD1. Germline CDR1 is MDHEN and CDR2 is SYDVKM. The junction had 11 bases not matched to a gene; V was cut back by 6 bases and J by 1 base. CDR3 length: 16 amino acids. The CDR3 region is CASSPWLDRASYEQYF. The DNA for the CDR3 is TGTGCCAGCAGCCCATGGTTGGACAGGGCGTCCTACGAGCAGTACTTC.

The chain employs TRBV28 and TRBJ2-7; no firm D call. This CDR3 has 12 residues. Looked up from germline, CDR1 is MDHEN and CDR2 is SYDVKM. The V end lost 2 bases, the J end lost 3 bases, and 5 bases lay between the germline ends. CDR3 sequence reads: CASSLVFYEQYF. CDR3 sequence (DNA): TGTGCCAGCAGTTTAGTCTTCTACGAGCAGTACTTC.

This clone was detected a few times. The chain joins TRBV4-3 to TRBJ1-6; the D gene is possibly TRBD1 (5 bases). Trimming stripped 0 bases from V and 9 bases from J, with 12 bases between. The germline V gene encodes CDR1 LGHNA and CDR2 YSLEER. This CDR3 has 15 residues. The CDR3 reads CASSQEQGYGSPLHF. The CDR3 nucleotides read TGCGCCAGCAGCCAAGAGCAGGGATATGGTTCACCCCTCCACTTT.

The chain carries TRBV5-1 and TRBJ2-1; D not resolved. The germline CDR1 and CDR2 sequences are SGHRS and YFSETQ. The CDR3 is 15 residues long. The ends were cut back, 0 bases at V and 4 bases at J, with 11 bases in the middle. CDR3 amino acids: CASSLDLRTYNEQFF. The CDR3 DNA reads as TGCGCCAGCAGCTTGGACCTACGAACATACAATGAGCAGTTCTTC.

This clone has a handful of counts. The chain couples TRBV2 to TRBJ1-1, with TRBD1 matching over 8 bases. V shed 6 bases, J shed 9 bases, and the junction held 3 bases outside the gene matches. The germline gives CDR1 SNHLY, CDR2 FYNNEI. The CDR3 runs to 11 residues. CDR3 protein: CASSGQGQAFF. For the CDR3, the DNA is TGTGCCAGCAGCGGACAGGGTCAAGCTTTCTTT.

This clone has a handful of counts. Other nucleotide sequences from this sample produce the same CDR3. The rearrangement links TRBV14 to TRBJ2-1; 12 nucleotides line up with TRBD2. Per the germline V gene, CDR1 is SGHDN and CDR2 is FVKESK. This CDR3 is 16 amino acids long. V shed 1 base, J shed 5 bases, and the junction held 3 bases outside the gene matches. This chain's CDR3 is CASSQVWTSGNNEQFF. CDR3 sequence (DNA): TGTGCCAGCAGCCAAGTGTGGACTAGCGGGAACAATGAGCAGTTCTTC.

This clone was seen a few times. The V gene is TRBV29-1, the J gene TRBJ2-1, with 7 nucleotides matching TRBD2. In germline, CDR1 is SQVTM, CDR2 ANQGSEA. The CDR3 loop spans 16 amino acids. Trimming cost V 4 bases and J 1 base; bases outside gene matches: 10. In DNA, the CDR3 is TGCAGCGTTGTCCCGGCGCGGGGGTTTTCCTACAATGAGCAGTTCTTC. Encoded protein: CSVVPARGFSYNEQFF.

The V call is TRBV9, the J call TRBJ2-7, with D hard to call. CDR1 is SGDLS and CDR2 is YYNGEE in the germline V gene. The CDR3 extends over 11 amino acids. Deletions cut 0 bases from V and 5 bases from J, with 3 bases between. In nucleotides, the CDR3 is TGTGCCAGCAGCGTAGACCACGAGCAGTACTTC. It is translated as CASSVDHEQYF. Complete variable domain (other parts from reference TRBV9 and TRBJ2-7): DSGVTQTPKHLITATGQRVTLRCSPRSGDLSVYWYQQSLDQGLQFLIQYYNGEERAKGNILERFSAQQFPDLHSELNLSSLELGDSALYFCASSVDHEQYFGPGTRLTVT.

The sample holds a few counts of this clone. V and J are TRBV7-9 and TRBJ2-7, with TRBD2 identical over 14 bases. Germline CDR1 reads SEHNR; CDR2 reads FQNEAQ (reference sequence). This CDR3 contains 14 residues. V shed 8 bases, J shed 6 bases, and the junction held 6 bases outside the gene matches. The CDR3 region has the DNA TGTGCCAGCGGACAGGGACTAGCGGGAGCCGAGCAGTACTTC. It codes for CASGQGLAGAEQYF.

This clone has just a few counts. The rearrangement links TRBV2 to TRBJ2-1; the D gene is possibly TRBD2 (5 bases). This CDR3 spans 15 amino acids. CDR1 and CDR2 from the germline V gene are SNHLY and FYNNEI. V shed 5 bases and J shed 6 bases, with 17 bases lying between them. CDR3 sequence reads: CASSYLAGTFNEQFF. CDR3 DNA: TGTGCCAGCAGTTACCTAGCAGGCACATTCAATGAGCAGTTCTTC.

CDR3 sequence (DNA): TGTGCCAGCAGTCCCCCTGACAGAGGCAATCAGCCCCAGCATTTT. As protein: CASSPPDRGNQPQHF. The chain carries TRBV28 and TRBJ1-5, with a weak D call TRBD1 (5 bases). CDR3 length equals 15 residues. The V end lost 5 bases, the J end lost 2 bases, and 13 bases lay between the germline ends. Germline V gene sequence: CDR1 MDHEN, CDR2 SYDVKM.

The table lists this clone with a few counts. The rearrangement joins TRBV12-5 to TRBJ2-1; TRBD2 agrees at 8 bases. Germline-derived CDR1 and CDR2 are LGHNT and FRNRAP. The CDR3 has 16 amino acids. The ends lost 2 bases at V and 1 base at J; junction bases unmatched: 4. The CDR3 sequence: CASGLRAGGSYNEQFF. Here the CDR3 DNA reads TGTGCTAGTGGTTTGAGGGCGGGAGGTTCCTACAATGAGCAGTTCTTC. The variable domain in full, with the rest retrieved from reference TRBV12-5 and TRBJ2-1, is DARVTQTPRHKVTEMGQEVTMRCQPILGHNTVFWYRQTMMQGLELLAYFRNRAPLDDSGMPKDRFSAEMPDATLATLKIQPSEPRDSAVYFCASGLRAGGSYNEQFFGPGTRLTVL.

The V call is TRBV7-8, the J call TRBJ2-1, with 12 bases identical to TRBD2. V lost 4 bases to trimming and J lost 4 bases; unmatched junction nucleotides: 11. The CDR3 runs to 18 residues. The germline V gene encodes CDR1 SGHVS and CDR2 FQNEAQ. This CDR3 is CASSSRTSGTGIYNEQFF. The CDR3 DNA reads TGTGCCAGCAGCTCCCGGACTAGCGGGACTGGAATTTACAATGAGCAGTTCTTC.

The V call is TRBV4-3, the J call TRBJ2-3; D is unresolved. The CDR3 length is 13 residues. Germline CDR1 and CDR2: LGHNA and YSLEER. V was clipped by 2 bases and J by 4 bases, with 7 bases between them. The CDR3 here is CASSQTYADTQYF. In DNA form, the CDR3 reads TGCGCCAGCAGCCAAACTTACGCAGATACGCAGTATTTT.

The rearrangement joins TRBV10-3 to TRBJ2-3, with a weak D call TRBD1 (6 bases). Looked up from germline, CDR1 is ENHRY and CDR2 is SYGVKD. The CDR3 is 14 residues long. V was shortened by 0 bases and J by 5 bases, with 9 bases between the two germline ends. DNA of the CDR3: TGTGCCATCAGTGAGTCCCAGGGGCAAGATACGCAGTATTTT. It translates to CAISESQGQDTQYF.